The 23 T cell receptor beta chains given below trace back to one sample, sequenced in a study of blood T cell repertoires in COVID-19. Profiling relied on immunoSEQ multiplex PCR, and the TCRdb table lists in-frame clones only, not all of them. The repertoire holds hundreds of thousands of clones, with about four fifths as singletons. Sequenced input: PBMCs or T cells enriched from blood (not recorded which). All receptors derive from a man between 40 and 49 years old who had been exposed to COVID-19.

The genes are TRBV3-1 (or the pseudogene TRBV3-2) and TRBJ1-4, with D uncertain. The V gene's germline CDR1 is LGHDT and CDR2 YNNKEL (reference sequence). V shed 3 bases and J shed 5 bases, with 4 bases lying between them. CDR3 length equals 12 residues. As DNA, the CDR3 is TGTGCCAGCAGCCACTTAAATGAAAAACTGTTTTTT. The encoded protein is CASSHLNEKLFF.

This clone was detected once. V usage is TRBV14 and J usage is TRBJ2-5, with a weak D call TRBD2 (5 bases). V shed 0 bases and J shed 9 bases, with 5 bases lying between them. The germline V gene has CDR1 SGHDN and CDR2 FVKESK. This CDR3 has 11 amino acids. CDR3 in DNA: TGTGCCAGCAGCCAAGAGAGGGCCCAGTACTTC. Its protein product is CASSQERAQYF.

A word on this clone: Just one base apart from a much larger clone, this may be a read error. The rearrangement links TRBV5-6 to TRBJ1-2; 9 nucleotides match TRBD1. Trimming at V came to 4 bases and at J to 5 bases, leaving 6 bases not matched to a gene. Germline V gives CDR1 SGHDT, CDR2 YYEEEE. The CDR3 contains 14 residues. The CDR3 region has the DNA TGTGCCAGCAGCCCCGGGACAGGGCCTTATGGCTACACCTTC. It is translated as CASSPGTGPYGYTF.

This clone was detected only once. Here the CDR3 reads CASSPASGRYNTGELFF. In nucleotides, the CDR3 is TGTGCCAGCAGTCCGGCTAGCGGGAGGTATAACACCGGGGAGCTGTTTTTT. This chain uses TRBV2 with TRBJ2-2; 11 positions match TRBD2. The V gene end was trimmed by 5 bases and the J gene end by 2 bases; junction bases not matched to a gene: 7. Germline loops: CDR1 SNHLY, CDR2 FYNNEI. The CDR3 is made up of 17 amino acids.

This rearrangement joins TRBV6-1 to TRBJ1-5, with 8 bases that match TRBD1. V lost 3 bases to trimming and J lost 6 bases; unmatched junction nucleotides: 10. This CDR3 is built from 16 residues. The V gene's germline CDR1 is MNHNS and CDR2 SASEGT. Written as DNA, the CDR3 is TGTGCCAGCAGTGACCGGACAGGGCGGGGTGGTCAGCCCCAGCATTTT. Protein: CASSDRTGRGGQPQHF.

The chain has TRBV14 and TRBJ1-4; maybe TRBD1 (5 bases). The CDR3 sequence is 14 residues long. The germline V gene has CDR1 SGHDN and CDR2 FVKESK. The V and J ends lost 1 base and 5 bases respectively, with 8 bases between them. CDR3 loop: CASSQVGLNEKLFF. Written as DNA, the CDR3 is TGTGCCAGCAGCCAAGTGGGGCTCAATGAAAAACTGTTTTTT. Using reference TRBV14 and TRBJ1-4 for the parts outside the CDR3, the full variable domain is EAGVTQFPSHSVIEKGQTVTLRCDPISGHDNLYWYRRVMGKEIKFLLHFVKESKQDESGMPNNRFLAERTGGTYSTLKVQPAELEDSGVYFCASSQVGLNEKLFFGSGTQLSVL.

This clone has only a few counts. J is TRBJ2-7 and V is TRBV11-2, with D possibly being TRBD2 (6 bases). This CDR3 contains 13 residues. Trimming removed 1 base from V and 2 bases from J, with 6 bases in between. From germline, CDR1 is SGHAT and CDR2 FQNNGV. The CDR3 DNA sequence: TGTGCCAGCAGCTTAGGACTAGCCTACGAGCAGTACTTC. Protein: CASSLGLAYEQYF.

This clone was seen a single time. The V call is TRBV7-9, the J call TRBJ2-5; 10 bases are shared with TRBD2. CDR3 length: 15 amino acids. The germline CDR1 and CDR2 sequences are SEHNR and FQNEAQ (reference sequence). Unmatched junction bases numbered 9, after V lost 4 bases and J lost 7 bases. The CDR3 DNA sequence: TGTGCCAGCAGCTCGAGAGGGACTAGCGAGGGGACCCAGTACTTC. Protein: CASSSRGTSEGTQYF.

This clone was detected once. V gene TRBV30 combines with J gene TRBJ1-5; maybe TRBD1 (6 bases). Trimming removed 3 bases from V and 0 bases from J, with 9 bases in between. The CDR3 is 14 amino acids. CDR1 and CDR2 (germline): GTSNPN, SVGIG (reference sequence). The CDR3 coding sequence is TGTGCCTGGAGCCAGGGGAATAGCAATCAGCCCCAGCATTTT. This sequence encodes CAWSQGNSNQPQHF. Based on the CDR3 plus reference TRBV30 and TRBJ1-5, the full variable domain is SQTIHQWPATLVQPVGSPLSLECTVEGTSNPNLYWYRQAAGRGLQLLFYSVGIGQISSEVPQNLSASRPQDRQFILSSKKLLLSDSGFYLCAWSQGNSNQPQHFGDGTRLSIL.

This chain links TRBV23-1 with TRBJ2-1; maybe TRBD2 (6 bases). TRBV23-1 is placed among ORFs of uncertain function. V lost 2 bases and J 7 bases, leaving 15 bases between the germline ends. The CDR3 totals 15 residues. Written as DNA, the CDR3 is TGCGCCAGCAGTCAAGGGACTTCGGAAGTAAATGAGCAGTTCTTC. Encoded protein: CASSQGTSEVNEQFF.

The rearrangement links TRBV5-6 to TRBJ1-2, with TRBD1 as a possible D gene (6 bases). The germline V and J ends were trimmed by 5 bases and 1 base, with 12 bases remaining between them. The CDR3 covers 14 residues. The germline V gene encodes CDR1 SGHDT and CDR2 YYEEEE. This CDR3 reads CASRETGNNYGYTF. The CDR3 coding sequence is TGTGCCAGCAGAGAGACAGGCAATAACTATGGCTACACCTTC.

The chain employs TRBV9 and TRBJ1-1; D might be TRBD1 (6 bases). Germline V lookup: CDR1 SGDLS, CDR2 YYNGEE. The germline V and J ends were trimmed by 4 bases and 1 base, with 11 bases remaining between them. The CDR3 spans 14 residues. CDR3 amino acids: CASSPLQGNTEAFF. The CDR3 nucleotides are TGTGCCAGCAGCCCACTACAGGGGAACACTGAAGCTTTCTTT.

This clone was counted only a few times. This chain uses TRBV19 with TRBJ1-5, with unresolved D. The CDR3 covers 15 residues. The V end was cut by 5 bases, the J end by 7 bases, with 18 bases between. CDR1 LNHDA and CDR2 SQIVND come from the germline V gene (reference sequence). The CDR3 region is CASSLPPRGGQPQHF. The DNA for the CDR3 is TGTGCCAGTAGTCTCCCTCCTCGAGGCGGGCAGCCCCAGCATTTT. Supplemented by reference TRBV19 and TRBJ1-5, the full variable domain reads DGGITQSPKYLFRKEGQNVTLSCEQNLNHDAMYWYRQDPGQGLRLIYYSQIVNDFQKGDIAEGYSVSREKKESFPLTVTSAQKNPTAFYLCASSLPPRGGQPQHFGDGTRLSIL.

This clone has a single count. The chain links TRBV24-1 to TRBJ2-3; D might be TRBD2 (6 bases). Germline V gene sequence: CDR1 KGHDR, CDR2 SFDVKD. The CDR3 covers 14 residues. With 4 bases removed from V and 7 bases from J, the gap between germline ends came to 14 bases. CDR3 bases: TGTGCCACCAGTGACCCGCCGCGGGGACATACGCAGTATTTT. Its protein is CATSDPPRGHTQYF.

This clone was found once. This chain links TRBV3-1 (or the pseudogene TRBV3-2) with TRBJ2-7; 7 nucleotides line up with TRBD2. The germline V gene encodes CDR1 LGHDT and CDR2 YNNKEL (reference sequence). CDR3 length equals 16 residues. J gave up 0 bases and V 6 bases, and 11 bases lay outside the gene matches. The CDR3 region has the DNA TGTGCCAGCAGTCATTCCCTAGCGGTGAACTCCTACGAGCAGTACTTC. Translated: CASSHSLAVNSYEQYF.

CDR3 DNA: TGTGCCAGCAGCTGGACCCTAGCGGGAGCATTCAATGAGCAGTTCTTC. This sequence encodes CASSWTLAGAFNEQFF. The rearrangement links TRBV5-6 to TRBJ2-1; 10 nucleotides line up with TRBD2. This CDR3 contains 16 residues. The V and J ends lost 3 bases and 6 bases, in that order; junction bases with no gene match: 9. Germline CDR1 is SGHDT and CDR2 is YYEEEE.

J is TRBJ2-5 and V is TRBV5-1; 10 bases line up with TRBD1. Germline loops: CDR1 SGHRS, CDR2 YFSETQ. V dropped 4 bases and J dropped 4; count of bases not matched to a gene: 4. The CDR3 is 14 amino acids. In DNA form, the CDR3 reads TGCGCCAGCAGCCGCTGGACAGGGGGAGAGACCCAGTACTTC. It encodes CASSRWTGGETQYF.

In its sample, this clone was seen many times. CDR3 protein: CASSYEAGGPNEQFF. CDR3 coding DNA: TGTGCCAGCAGTTACGAAGCGGGAGGGCCAAATGAGCAGTTCTTC. This rearrangement joins TRBV6-2 or TRBV6-3 to TRBJ2-1, with 10 bases lining up with TRBD2. There are 15 residues in the CDR3. From germline, CDR1 is MNHEY and CDR2 SVGEGT. V lost 2 bases, J lost 7 bases, and 5 bases stayed unmatched.

This clone was observed a single time. The chain recombines TRBV19 with TRBJ2-2, with 9 positions matching TRBD1. From germline, CDR1 is LNHDA and CDR2 SQIVND (reference sequence). The length of the CDR3 is 14 residues. Trimming removed 7 bases from V and 5 bases from J; junction bases left unmatched: 5. CDR3 nucleotides: TGTGCCAGTAAAGGACAGGGGTCAACCGGGGAGCTGTTTTTT. Translating it yields CASKGQGSTGELFF. The full variable domain, its missing parts supplied by reference TRBV19 and TRBJ2-2, is DGGITQSPKYLFRKEGQNVTLSCEQNLNHDAMYWYRQDPGQGLRLIYYSQIVNDFQKGDIAEGYSVSREKKESFPLTVTSAQKNPTAFYLCASKGQGSTGELFFGEGSRLTVL.

This clone turned up a few times. This rearrangement joins TRBV9 to TRBJ1-1; D is unclear. CDR3 size: 13 residues. Trimming left V 4 bases short and J 3 bases short, with 10 bases between. The germline CDR1 and CDR2 sequences are SGDLS and YYNGEE. The CDR3 reads CASSSHTDTEAFF. In DNA, the CDR3 is TGTGCCAGCAGCTCCCACACAGACACTGAAGCTTTCTTT.

The chain recombines TRBV20-1 with TRBJ2-5; D unclear. V was clipped by 3 bases and J by 5 bases, with 13 bases between them. CDR1 is DFQATT, CDR2 SNEGSKA, per germline (reference sequence). There are 13 residues in the CDR3. The DNA of the CDR3 is TGCAGTGCTAGTGGGCCGGGTTACGAGACCCAGTACTTC. It encodes CSASGPGYETQYF.

The V and J genes are TRBV2 and TRBJ2-1; D remains ambiguous. CDR1 SNHLY and CDR2 FYNNEI come from the germline V gene. The CDR3 length is 15 residues. The V and J ends lost 2 bases and 0 bases respectively, with 8 bases between them. CDR3 region: CASSEMAPSYNEQFF. The CDR3 region has the DNA TGTGCCAGCAGTGAAATGGCTCCCTCCTACAATGAGCAGTTCTTC.

The V and J genes are TRBV19 and TRBJ1-3; no clear D. Germline V gives CDR1 LNHDA, CDR2 SQIVND (reference sequence). V was shortened by 5 bases and J by 4 bases, with 12 bases between the two germline ends. This CDR3 has 14 amino acids. The CDR3 sequence: CASSFGVEGNTIYF. The CDR3 DNA sequence: TGTGCCAGTAGTTTCGGTGTGGAGGGAAACACCATATATTTT.